This T cell receptor (beta chain) was sequenced in a study of beta chain features in type 1 diabetes. Study as a whole: Sorted cells numbering some 110 million were examined across all samples.

Trimming removed 2 bases from V and 4 bases from J, with 16 bases in between. Germline V CDR1 and CDR2: SGHRS, YFSETQ. The CDR3 is 15 residues long. This clone was observed a handful of times. The antigen is unknown. Every isolated RNA sample was fully reverse transcribed, so sequencing captured expressed TCRB transcripts. Sequencing used immunoSEQ multiplex PCR; TCRdb keeps in-frame clones, though not all of them. The sample consists of 600,000 to 700,000 clones, 9.5% to 15% of them appearing once. Regarding the study as a whole: Within patients, naive, central memory and Treg TCRB repertoires seemed more similar than within healthy donors. Among all four CD4+ subsets, Type 1 diabetes patients had TCRB CDR3s that were moderately but significantly shorter.

The TCR was taken from a man aged 25-40 years with type 1 diabetes. Source material: naive CD4+ T cells from blood. This chain uses TRBV5-1 with TRBJ2-7; perhaps TRBD1 as D (6 bases). CDR3 sequence reads: CASSFLQGGLYEQYF. DNA of the CDR3: TGCGCCAGCAGCTTTCTACAGGGCGGTCTATACGAGCAGTACTTC.